This T cell receptor beta chain was recovered during a study of CD4 T cells in relation to SARS-CoV-2 and coronaviruses. Study in general: PBMCs were cultured with antigen for roughly nine days before TCR beta sequencing.

The protocol was immunoSEQ multiplex PCR, while the TCRdb copy is restricted to in-frame clones and leaves out a portion. This table has some 40,000 clones, about four fifths appearing once. As concerns this clone: Its specificity is unknown.

After removal of 0 bases from V and 7 bases from J, the junction contained 7 bases not matched to a gene. This CDR3 is 14 amino acids long. The germline V gene has CDR1 SGHNT and CDR2 YYREEE (reference sequence). The sample was naive CD4+ T cells from PBMCs, cultured in vitro. Sample subset: naive CD4+ T cells isolated by negative enrichment. The TCR was taken from an adult with COVID-19. The chain uses TRBV5-4 and TRBJ2-7, with 7 bases fitting TRBD1. The CDR3 region is CASSLEQGLGEQYF. DNA for the CDR3: TGTGCCAGCAGCTTGGAACAGGGGTTGGGTGAGCAGTACTTC.